The 19 T cell receptor beta chains presented below share a single source sample, sequenced in a study of T cell responses to AZD1222 COVID-19 vaccine. The protocol was immunoSEQ multiplex PCR, while the TCRdb copy is restricted to in-frame clones and leaves out a portion. The top ten clones hold about 3% of a sample with about 190,000 clones, 87% of them seen once. The sample was peripheral blood, taken on day 0 of MenACWY control vaccination. Receptors were obtained from an adult in good health.

The chain carries TRBV19 and TRBJ1-2; 8 positions match TRBD1. This CDR3 has 16 residues. The germline V gene encodes CDR1 LNHDA and CDR2 SQIVND (reference sequence). Trimming took 4 bases from V and 1 from J; bases not matched to a gene: 8. The chain's CDR3 is CASSSLRDRNNYGYTF. CDR3 bases: TGTGCCAGTAGTAGTCTCCGGGACAGGAATAACTATGGCTACACCTTC.

This clone was counted a few times. This chain links TRBV10-3 with TRBJ1-1, with a possible D match to TRBD1 (6 bases). V was cut by 3 bases and J by 4 bases, with 21 bases left in between. CDR3 length equals 17 residues. Germline CDR1 reads ENHRY; CDR2 reads SYGVKD. The CDR3: CAISDPRDIKLGTEAFF. The CDR3 nucleotides read TGTGCCATCAGTGATCCCCGGGACATAAAGCTGGGCACTGAAGCTTTCTTT.

This chain connects TRBV5-1 to TRBJ2-2; D possibly matches TRBD1 or TRBD2 (6 bases each). V lost 2 bases and J 2 bases, leaving 10 bases between the germline ends. CDR1 SGHRS and CDR2 YFSETQ come from the germline V gene. The CDR3 totals 15 residues. In DNA, the CDR3 is TGCGCCAGCAGCTTAGAGGGGGGCAACACCGGGGAGCTGTTTTTT. The encoded protein is CASSLEGGNTGELFF.

This chain connects TRBV30 to TRBJ2-2; D gene uncertain. Per germline, CDR1 GTSNPN and CDR2 SVGIG (reference sequence). V shed 4 bases and J shed 0 bases, with 12 bases lying between them. CDR3 length: 15 residues. The CDR3: CAWMSIRPNTGELFF. CDR3 sequence (DNA): TGTGCCTGGATGAGTATCAGACCGAACACCGGGGAGCTGTTTTTT.

The CDR3 loop is CASSKPPRDRRNQPQHF. For the CDR3, the DNA is TGTGCCAGCAGCAAGCCCCCTCGGGACAGACGAAATCAGCCCCAGCATTTT. The J gene is TRBJ1-5, the V gene TRBV21-1; the D call in the table, TRBD1, was not verified against the DNA. TRBV21-1 is assigned pseudogene status. CDR3 size: 17 residues.

The rearrangement joins TRBV2 to TRBJ1-2; 7 nucleotides align to TRBD1. Germline V gene lookup returns CDR1 SNHLY and CDR2 FYNNEI. V trimming: 5 bases; J trimming: 2 bases; junction bases outside the gene matches: 2. This CDR3 comprises 13 residues. CDR3 coding DNA: TGTGCCAGCAGTACGACAGGGAACTATGGCTACACCTTC. This codes for CASSTTGNYGYTF.

The gene calls are TRBV30 and TRBJ2-1; no definite D call. V lost 2 bases and J 6 bases, leaving 8 bases between the germline ends. The CDR3 runs to 12 residues. Germline-derived CDR1 and CDR2 are GTSNPN and SVGIG (reference sequence). The CDR3 protein is CAWSRQSNEQFF. The DNA for the CDR3 is TGTGCCTGGAGTCGTCAAAGCAATGAGCAGTTCTTC.

The chain combines TRBV7-7 with TRBJ2-2, with unresolved D. The ends were cut back, 6 bases at V and 0 bases at J, with 8 bases in the middle. Germline assignment: CDR1 SSHAT and CDR2 FNYEAQ (reference sequence). CDR3 length equals 14 residues. The CDR3 is CASRSLPNTGELFF. The CDR3 DNA reads TGTGCCAGCAGATCATTACCGAACACCGGGGAGCTGTTTTTT.

The chain uses TRBV4-3 and TRBJ1-1; a possible D gene is TRBD1 (5 bases). V lost 0 bases to trimming and J lost 0 bases, with 8 bases between them. The CDR3 sequence is 15 residues long. Germline values: CDR1 LGHNA, CDR2 YSLEER. The CDR3 spells CASSQDRGVNTEAFF. The CDR3 DNA is TGCGCCAGCAGCCAAGATAGGGGAGTGAACACTGAAGCTTTCTTT.

This chain joins TRBV6-4 and TRBJ2-7, with D unclear. With 4 bases removed from V and 0 bases from J, the gap between germline ends came to 7 bases. CDR3 length: 13 residues. CDR1 is MRHNA, CDR2 SNTAGT, per germline. DNA for the CDR3: TGTGCCAGCAGTGTTGGGCCCTCCTACGAGCAGTACTTC. This encodes CASSVGPSYEQYF.

Only one count was recorded for this clone. V and J are TRBV20-1 and TRBJ2-7; D is uncertain. The germline V gene encodes CDR1 DFQATT and CDR2 SNEGSKA (reference sequence). V dropped 5 bases and J dropped 4 bases, with 9 bases sitting between them. There are 11 residues in the CDR3. CDR3 protein: CSAQDLYEQYF. The CDR3 DNA follows: TGCAGTGCTCAGGACCTTTACGAGCAGTACTTC.

The chain joins TRBV14 to TRBJ1-1, with a tentative D call TRBD1 (5 bases). Trimming pared 0 bases from V and 5 bases from J, leaving 13 bases between. Germline V gene sequence: CDR1 SGHDN, CDR2 FVKESK. The CDR3 has 15 residues. In DNA form, the CDR3 reads TGTGCCAGCAGCCAAGAGCGGGGCCTCGTTACTGAAGCTTTCTTT. It encodes CASSQERGLVTEAFF.

The chain has TRBV7-9 and TRBJ1-6; D not certain. This CDR3 spans 16 amino acids. Germline V gene sequence: CDR1 SEHNR, CDR2 FQNEAQ (reference sequence). V dropped 10 bases and J dropped 0 bases, with 16 bases sitting between them. This CDR3 reads CATSGSESSYNSPLHF. CDR3 DNA sequence: TGTGCCACCTCCGGATCAGAGAGCTCCTATAATTCACCCCTCCACTTT.

The chain recombines TRBV5-5 with TRBJ1-5; a possible D gene is TRBD1 (6 bases). This CDR3 region has 14 residues. Trimming took off 4 bases at V and 5 bases at J, with 13 bases between the two ends. CDR1 and CDR2 (germline): SGHKS, YYEKEE (reference sequence). Written as DNA, the CDR3 is TGTGCCAGCAGCCTATCAGGGGTGGATCAGCCCCAGCATTTT. This sequence encodes CASSLSGVDQPQHF.

This CDR3 is CASRRQGAYEQYF. CDR3 DNA: TGTGCCAGCAGGCGACAGGGGGCCTACGAGCAGTACTTC. The chain links TRBV28 to TRBJ2-7; 9 positions agree with TRBD1. V gave up 6 bases and J gave up 2 bases; unmatched junction bases: 2. This CDR3 is 13 amino acids long. Per the germline V gene, CDR1 is MDHEN and CDR2 is SYDVKM. The complete variable domain, with remaining parts taken from reference TRBV28 and TRBJ2-7, reads DVKVTQSSRYLVKRTGEKVFLECVQDMDHENMFWYRQDPGLGLRLIYFSYDVKMKEKGDIPEGYSVSREKKERFSLILESASTNQTSMYLCASRRQGAYEQYFGPGTRLTVT.

The chain uses TRBV6-6 and TRBJ1-4; D is unresolved. Trimming cost V 6 bases and J 6 bases, with 11 bases left between them. CDR3 length: 13 amino acids. The germline V gene encodes CDR1 MNHNY and CDR2 SVGAGI (reference sequence). The CDR3 sequence is CASSLGWDEKLFF. CDR3 DNA: TGTGCCAGCAGCCTAGGATGGGATGAAAAACTGTTTTTT.

This clone was counted ten times or more. The genes are TRBV11-3 and TRBJ2-7, with 7 bases identical to TRBD1. The length of the CDR3 is 16 residues. J was trimmed by 5 bases and V by 2 bases; bases with no gene match: 12. Germline CDR1 SGHNT, CDR2 YENEEA. The CDR3: CASSLRSETGFDEQYF. The CDR3 DNA follows: TGTGCCAGCAGCTTAAGGTCCGAGACAGGGTTCGACGAGCAGTACTTC.

The chain has TRBV7-2 and TRBJ2-1; 7 nucleotides agree with TRBD1. The V gene's germline CDR1 is SGHTA and CDR2 FQGNSA. The CDR3 spans 14 residues. V was clipped by 5 bases and J by 0 bases; unmatched bases: 1. DNA for the CDR3: TGTGCCAGCAGCCCAGGGGGCTCCTACAATGAGCAGTTCTTC. Its protein is CASSPGGSYNEQFF.

This clone appeared a single time. The chain uses TRBV27 and TRBJ2-7, with TRBD2 identical over 12 bases. The CDR3 loop spans 15 amino acids. J gave up 2 bases and V 5 bases, and 4 bases lay outside the gene matches. CDR1 MNHEY and CDR2 SMNVEV come from the germline V gene (reference sequence). This CDR3 reads CASSEGLAGPYEQYF. The CDR3 DNA follows: TGTGCCAGCAGTGAGGGACTAGCGGGCCCCTACGAGCAGTACTTC.